Reported below is one TCR beta chain. The same CDR3 is also encoded by other DNA sequences in this sample. Profiled with immunoSEQ multiplex PCR; TCRdb holds only in-frame clones, not every one. The sample has around 81,000 clones, roughly three quarters seen once. These data belong to a study of blood T cell repertoires in COVID-19. Study context: Material from acute and convalescent COVID-19 was sourced from the United States, Italy and Spain.

The CDR3 loop spans 15 amino acids. CDR1 is SGHRS, CDR2 YFSETQ, per germline. Trimming shortened V by 0 bases and J by 0 bases, and 6 bases separated the two germline ends. V usage is TRBV5-1 and J usage is TRBJ1-4; D uncertain. This receptor was identified in a human donor in a cohort sampled during active COVID-19. Sequencing input: peripheral blood. Here the CDR3 DNA reads TGCGCCAGCAGCTTGGATCCCGCAACTAATGAAAAACTGTTTTTT. Translated, it gives CASSLDPATNEKLFF. The whole variable domain, filled in from reference TRBV5-1 and TRBJ1-4, reads KAGVTQTPRYLIKTRGQQVTLSCSPISGHRSVSWYQQTPGQGLQFLFEYFSETQRNKGNFPGRFSGRQFSNSRSEMNVSTLELGDSALYLCASSLDPATNEKLFFGSGTQLSVL.